A single sample gave rise to the 22 T cell receptor beta chains below, sequenced in a study of T cell repertoires in aging, cancer and after chemotherapy. Rearranged V-D-J TRB sequences were amplified with a mixed TRB-A/B primer pool. Each CDR3 protein gets one entry after TCRdb re-called the multiplex PCR reads with MiXCR. The data show fewer than 7,500 distinct CDR3 sequences, around two fifths seen once. The template was genomic DNA from peripheral blood, not RNA. The sequencing input was blood. The receptors shown here come from a human donor in good health.

The chain has TRBV29-1 and TRBJ1-4, with D perhaps TRBD1 (5 bases). Germline V CDR1 and CDR2: SQVTM, ANQGSEA. The CDR3 sequence is 12 residues long. Between the trimmed V and J ends, which lost 6 bases and 7 bases, there was a span of 12 bases. The CDR3 is CSVGTAGEKLFF. The CDR3, as DNA: TGCAGCGTCGGGACGGCGGGTGAAAAACTGTTTTTT.

The rearrangement links TRBV5-6 to TRBJ2-2, with 11 bases matching TRBD2. This CDR3 region has 17 residues. Germline V gives CDR1 SGHDT, CDR2 YYEEEE. V shed 3 bases and J 5 bases; nucleotides not matched to a gene: 9. The CDR3 here is CASSSTGTSGPTGELFF. CDR3 DNA sequence: TGTGCCAGCAGCTCCACGGGGACTAGCGGACCAACCGGGGAGCTGTTTTTT.

By sample fraction, this clonotype is medium-sized (0.01 to 0.1%). This chain connects TRBV29-1 to TRBJ1-1; 10 bases fit TRBD1. Per the germline V gene, CDR1 is SQVTM and CDR2 is ANQGSEA. CDR3 length equals 13 residues. V dropped 5 bases and J dropped 5; count of bases not matched to a gene: 5. The CDR3 DNA reads as TGCAGCGTTAAGACAGGGGGCTTAACTGAAGCTTTCTTT. Translated: CSVKTGGLTEAFF.

The chain combines TRBV6-5 with TRBJ1-1; TRBD1 matches 9 bases. The CDR3 sequence is 14 residues long. The germline V gene has CDR1 MNHEY and CDR2 SVGAGI. V shed 4 bases and J 4 bases; nucleotides not matched to a gene: 4. As DNA, the CDR3 is TGTGCCAGCAGTTGGGGACAGGGTTTCACTGAAGCTTTCTTT. Residues: CASSWGQGFTEAFF.

This rearrangement joins TRBV6-5 to TRBJ1-6; perhaps TRBD1 as D (6 bases). The CDR3 is 15 residues long. CDR1 and CDR2 (germline): MNHEY, SVGAGI. Trimming took 10 bases from V and 7 from J, leaving 20 bases between them. The CDR3 nucleotides are TGTGCCATCAGCCCTGGACAGATAGGAAATTCACCCCTCCACTTT. Its translation: CAISPGQIGNSPLHF.

This sequence joins TRBV6-1 and TRBJ2-1; 13 bases fit TRBD2. V trimming: 3 bases; J trimming: 10 bases; junction bases outside the gene matches: 6. The CDR3 has 15 residues. The germline V gene encodes CDR1 MNHNS and CDR2 SASEGT. The CDR3 nucleotides read TGTGCCAGCAGTGAGGTACTAGCGGGGGGGGACGAGCAGTTCTTC. This sequence encodes CASSEVLAGGDEQFF.

This chain uses TRBV28 with TRBJ1-5; D is possibly TRBD1 (6 bases). Germline assignment: CDR1 MDHEN and CDR2 SYDVKM. This CDR3 region has 14 residues. Trimming pared 8 bases from V and 3 bases from J, leaving 14 bases between. The CDR3 DNA follows: TGTGCCAGCGCCTCAGGGGCGATCAATCAGCCCCAGCATTTT. Translating it yields CASASGAINQPQHF.

The chain carries TRBV11-2 and TRBJ2-1; no reliable D call. V shed 1 base and J shed 4 bases, with 8 bases lying between them. Germline CDR1 reads SGHAT; CDR2 reads FQNNGV. CDR3 length: 14 residues. The CDR3 reads CASSLAGRYNEQFF. CDR3 nucleotide sequence: TGTGCCAGCAGCTTAGCTGGCAGGTACAATGAGCAGTTCTTC.

The chain combines TRBV27 with TRBJ1-1; possible D gene TRBD1, 5 bases. The CDR3 sequence is 15 residues long. In germline, CDR1 is MNHEY, CDR2 SMNVEV (reference sequence). Trimming left V 5 bases short and J 1 base short, with 14 bases between. CDR3 in amino acids: CASSPGGVGNTEAFF. CDR3 DNA: TGTGCCAGCAGTCCTGGGGGGGTGGGGAACACTGAAGCTTTCTTT.

V is TRBV6-1 and J is TRBJ1-2, with 7 bases fitting TRBD1. This CDR3 is built from 14 residues. Germline-derived CDR1 and CDR2 are MNHNS and SASEGT. Trimming removed 6 bases from V and 4 bases from J; junction bases left unmatched: 8. The chain's CDR3 is CASSEGAGSYGYTF. The DNA of the CDR3 is TGTGCCAGCAGCGAGGGGGCAGGGTCCTATGGCTACACCTTC.

In this sample, this clonotype turned up a few times. This chain links TRBV18 with TRBJ2-5; D is unclear. This CDR3 has 15 amino acids. The V gene lost 0 bases and the J gene lost 3 bases, with 11 bases spanning the gap. CDR1 is KGHSH, CDR2 LQKENI, per germline. The CDR3 nucleotides are TGTGCCAGCTCACCACCGCAGGCCTTGAAAGAGACCCAGTACTTC. Its translation is CASSPPQALKETQYF.

In this sample, this clonotype turned up a few times. This chain links TRBV27 with TRBJ1-2; perhaps TRBD1 as D (6 bases). The CDR3 length is 17 residues. Per germline, CDR1 MNHEY and CDR2 SMNVEV (reference sequence). V gave up 5 bases and J gave up 3 bases, with 22 bases separating them. This CDR3 reads CASSPKPGVQTHYGYTF. The CDR3 coding sequence is TGTGCCAGCAGTCCCAAACCAGGGGTACAGACACACTATGGCTACACCTTC.

This chain connects TRBV6-2 or TRBV6-3 to TRBJ2-6; D is unclear. Germline CDR1 reads MNHEY; CDR2 reads SVGEGT. This CDR3 region has 15 residues. V lost 5 bases and J 0 bases, leaving 8 bases between the germline ends. CDR3 in DNA: TGTGCCAGCAGTGCTGATATCTCTGGGGCCAACGTCCTGACTTTC. This encodes CASSADISGANVLTF.

The sample holds a few counts of this clonotype. The chain uses TRBV6-5 and TRBJ2-2; 7 nucleotides match TRBD1. The CDR3 extends over 15 amino acids. With 5 bases clipped from V and 4 bases from J, the junction kept 7 bases outside the gene matches. Per germline, CDR1 MNHEY and CDR2 SVGAGI. This chain's CDR3 is CASSHLRGSTGELFF. As DNA, the CDR3 is TGTGCCAGCAGTCACCTCAGGGGGAGCACCGGGGAGCTGTTTTTT.

This clonotype is labeled medium-sized. The chain is built from TRBV19 and TRBJ2-1; TRBD2 agrees at 9 bases. Trimming removed 7 bases from V and 10 bases from J; junction bases left unmatched: 11. CDR3 length: 14 amino acids. CDR1 is LNHDA, CDR2 SQIVND, per germline (reference sequence). As DNA, the CDR3 is TGTGCCAGTATGGTCGGCGGGGGGGCCTTGGAGCAGTTCTTC. This sequence encodes CASMVGGGALEQFF.

The chain has TRBV12-3 or TRBV12-4 and TRBJ2-1; possibly TRBD1 for D (5 bases). This CDR3 is built from 15 residues. V lost 2 bases and J 8 bases, leaving 16 bases between the germline ends. The CDR3 spells CASSLWGSRGHEQFF. CDR3 sequence (DNA): TGTGCCAGCAGTTTATGGGGCAGTAGGGGCCATGAGCAGTTCTTC.

The chain links TRBV19 to TRBJ2-7; TRBD2 matches at 9 bases. In germline, CDR1 is LNHDA, CDR2 SQIVND (reference sequence). The V gene end was trimmed by 5 bases and the J gene end by 7 bases; junction bases not matched to a gene: 9. The CDR3 is 14 amino acids. The DNA of the CDR3 is TGTGCCAGTAGTTCAAAGGGACTAGCTCGAGAGCAGTACTTC. Protein product: CASSSKGLAREQYF.

The chain has TRBV5-6 and TRBJ2-2; D tentatively reads TRBD1 or TRBD2 (5 bases each). V lost 6 bases and J 0 bases, leaving 9 bases between the germline ends. The germline gives CDR1 SGHDT, CDR2 YYEEEE. CDR3 length equals 14 residues. The CDR3 DNA reads as TGTGCCAGCACAACGGGACCGAACACCGGGGAGCTGTTTTTT. Translating it yields CASTTGPNTGELFF.

The rearrangement uses TRBV6-2 or TRBV6-3 and TRBJ2-7; no firm D call. The length of the CDR3 is 16 residues. Trimming removed 4 bases from V and 3 bases from J, with 19 bases in between. Germline V gene data show CDR1 as MNHEY and CDR2 as SVGEGT. For the CDR3, the DNA is TGTGCCAGCAGTTCCTTCGATAAGGCCCCCTTCTACGAGCAGTACTTC. Amino acids: CASSSFDKAPFYEQYF.

By its share, this clonotype is medium-sized. The chain uses TRBV19 and TRBJ2-3, with D possibly called TRBD1 or TRBD2 (5 bases each). The CDR3 extends over 14 amino acids. V lost 6 bases and J 0 bases, leaving 10 bases between the germline ends. Germline CDR1 is LNHDA and CDR2 is SQIVND (reference sequence). The CDR3 DNA reads TGTGCCAGTAGGCCGGGGCCCAGCACAGATACGCAGTATTTT. Residues: CASRPGPSTDTQYF.

The J gene is TRBJ2-2, the V gene TRBV6-2 or TRBV6-3, with 7 bases identical to TRBD2. The CDR3 loop spans 15 amino acids. Germline V gives CDR1 MNHEY, CDR2 SVGEGT. Trimming took 4 bases from V and 3 from J; bases not matched to a gene: 5. CDR3 sequence: CASSSSSGDTGELFF. DNA for the CDR3: TGTGCCAGCAGTTCCTCTAGCGGCGACACCGGGGAGCTGTTTTTT.

V is TRBV5-4 and J is TRBJ1-1, with TRBD1 identical over 8 bases. Unmatched junction bases numbered 21, after V lost 3 bases and J lost 11 bases. CDR3 size: 17 residues. Germline lookup yields CDR1 SGHNT and CDR2 YYREEE (reference sequence). DNA for the CDR3: TGTGCCAGCAGCTCCCATCCGTCCCAGGGGGCACTTGACTGGGCTTTCTTT. Its translation is CASSSHPSQGALDWAFF.